Given below is one T cell receptor (beta chain) in context. Its target antigen remains unknown. The input lacks base qualities; no much larger clone sits a single base away. The data were obtained in a study of metastatic and nonmetastatic thyroid tumors (dated by TCRdb to the early 2020s). For context, the study as a whole: Repertoires from peripheral blood and from tumor or nodule tissue samples of malignant and benign thyroid patients were compared. What the study reported, not specific to this receptor: TCR beta diversity was reported as significantly higher in malignant tumors than in benign nodules, in both blood and tumor samples.

None of the patients had been given any treatment before thyroid surgery. Using T-cell receptor beta sequencing, the study looked back at clinical samples from patients collected from the early 2010s to the late 2010s. The library was obtained by PCR. The listed sequencing device is Illumina HiSeq 4000. High-throughput sequencing was used to profile the TCR beta-chain CDR3 region of every patient. In the authors' own workflow: Drawing on CDR3 differences between clinicopathological groups, the researchers built a classifier meant to tell apart patients with distant-metastatic papillary thyroid cancer. To measure repertoire diversity the researchers used the Shannon index, while the Morisita-Horn index served to gauge how similar the tumor and blood repertoires were. Using fastp trimming at Q25 and MiXCR clonotype assembly, TCRdb reanalyzed the public sequencing data and kept in-frame beta chains. Clone size and V and J calls follow TCRdb, not the original study. Within this sample are under 35,000 clones, with 24% of them counted one time only. Clones ranked in the top ten supply about 14% of the sample.

The CDR3 numbers 14 residues from cysteine through phenylalanine. The read is trimmed to its CDR3 DNA, 42 bases read in frame from base 1. CDR1 and CDR2, per the germline V gene, are MDHEN and SYDVKM. V and J are truncated by 7 bases and 5 bases respectively, leaving an intervening sequence of 18 bases. The receptor was isolated from a female donor with papillary thyroid cancer or a benign thyroid nodule (not recorded which). Some clones in this sample may be carry-over from other donors' samples. The sequenced sample consisted of blood. The chain links TRBV28 with TRBJ2-7; the D gene identity is not certain. CDR3 reads: CASMGGPNRDEQYF. The DNA is as follows: TGTGCCAGCATGGGTGGTCCAAATCGGGACGAGCAGTACTTC.